The 32 T cell receptor beta chains in this list originate from one sample, sequenced in a study of tumor-infiltrating lymphocytes in oesophageal squamous cell carcinoma. TCRdb independently ran MiXCR on the PCR reads; one entry per CDR3 protein. The table lists roughly 16,000 distinct CDR3 sequences, 35% to 55% of them singletons, with approximately 40% in the top ten. The sample taken for sequencing was blood. The receptors shown here come from a female donor with esophageal squamous cell carcinoma.

The J gene is TRBJ2-3, the V gene TRBV7-6; the D is unclear. The last part of the DNA fits TRBJ1-2 better; the J call may be wrong. CDR1 is SGHVS and CDR2 is FNYEAQ in the germline V gene. The CDR3 is 15 residues long. CDR3 DNA sequence: TGTGCCAGCAGCTTAGGTCTCGGCCGTGACGATGGCTACACCTTC. As protein: CASSLGLGRDDGYTF.

CDR3 sequence reads: CASSLGGQGTQYF. In nucleotides, the CDR3 is TGTGCCAGCAGCTTAGGGGGACAGGGGACCCAGTACTTC. This chain joins TRBV7-4 and TRBJ2-7; 9 bases line up with TRBD1. TRBJ2-5 explains the end of the DNA better; the J call may be wrong. The V gene's germline CDR1 is SGHVT and CDR2 SQSDAQ. CDR3 length: 13 amino acids.

By its share, this clonotype is medium-sized. V gene TRBV7-9 combines with J gene TRBJ2-1; D not certain. CDR1 is SEHNR and CDR2 is FQNEAQ in the germline V gene (reference sequence). The CDR3 runs to 10 residues. Trimming cost V 3 bases and J 6 bases, with 0 bases left between them. In DNA, the CDR3 is TGTGCCAGCAGCTTCAATGAGCAGTTCTTC. Amino acid sequence: CASSFNEQFF. Full variable domain (remainder filled in from reference TRBV7-9 and TRBJ2-1): DTGVSQNPRHKITKRGQNVTFRCDPISEHNRLYWYRQTLGQGPEFLTYFQNEAQLEKSRLLSDRFSAERPKGSFSTLEIQRTEQGDSAMYLCASSFNEQFFGPGTRLTVL.

This rearrangement joins TRBV3-1 to TRBJ2-5; perhaps TRBD2 as D (5 bases). The V gene lost 9 bases and the J gene lost 7 bases, with 15 bases spanning the gap. This CDR3 has 12 amino acids. The germline V gene has CDR1 LGHDT and CDR2 YNNKEL (reference sequence). The DNA of the CDR3 is TGTGCCAGTAGTCGAATAAGCGGGACCCAGTACTTC. It specifies CASSRISGTQYF.

This clonotype occurred a few times. The rearrangement joins TRBV20-1 to TRBJ2-7; TRBD1 agrees at 7 bases. CDR3 length equals 12 residues. Germline values: CDR1 DFQATT, CDR2 SNEGSKA (reference sequence). V was clipped by 2 bases and J by 4 bases; unmatched bases: 2. The CDR3 region is CSARRGLYEQYF. In DNA form, the CDR3 reads TGCAGTGCTAGAAGGGGGCTATACGAGCAGTACTTC.

This clonotype ranks as medium-sized. This chain joins TRBV10-2 and TRBJ2-7; D not resolved. CDR1 and CDR2 from the germline V gene are WSHSY and SAAADI. The CDR3 is made up of 12 amino acids. Between the trimmed V and J ends, which lost 8 bases and 3 bases, there was a span of 11 bases. The CDR3 loop reads CASSQRGYEQYF. CDR3 sequence (DNA): TGCGCCAGCTCTCAGCGTGGCTACGAGCAGTACTTC.

This chain connects TRBV7-2 to TRBJ2-4; D is ambiguous. V was cut by 5 bases and J by 13 bases, with 12 bases left in between. The length of the CDR3 is 11 residues. CDR1 and CDR2 (germline): SGHTA, FQGNSA. Written as DNA, the CDR3 is TGTGCCAGCAGCCTTCACAATGAGCAGTACTTC. Protein sequence: CASSLHNEQYF.

This clonotype was observed many times. The chain has TRBV6-1 and TRBJ2-3; 9 bases are shared with TRBD1. Germline CDR1 and CDR2: MNHNS and SASEGT. This CDR3 region has 16 residues. V dropped 5 bases and J dropped 3; count of bases not matched to a gene: 9. The CDR3 DNA reads TGTGCCAGCAGTCTCCGGGACAGGGTTTCTACAGATACGCAGTATTTT. Its protein is CASSLRDRVSTDTQYF.

This clonotype came up many times. The chain recombines TRBV25-1 with TRBJ1-2; D may be TRBD1 (5 bases). The CDR3 runs 13 residues. CDR1 and CDR2 (germline): MGHDK, SYGVNS. V was shortened by 4 bases and J by 2 bases, with 8 bases between the two germline ends. CDR3 sequence reads: CASSGRQNYGYTF. The CDR3 DNA reads as TGTGCCAGCAGTGGTCGACAGAACTATGGCTACACCTTC.

The table lists this clonotype with a few counts. The chain joins TRBV28 to TRBJ2-3; tentatively, D is TRBD1 (5 bases). The germline V and J ends were trimmed by 7 bases and 0 bases, with 8 bases remaining between them. The germline V gene has CDR1 MDHEN and CDR2 SYDVKM. The CDR3 totals 13 residues. CDR3 in amino acids: CASIDSSTDTQYF. CDR3 sequence (DNA): TGTGCCAGCATCGACAGTAGCACAGATACGCAGTATTTT.

This clonotype was picked up many times. The chain combines TRBV4-1 with TRBJ2-3; 9 nucleotides match TRBD2. J was trimmed by 1 base and V by 1 base; bases with no gene match: 0. CDR1 is MGHRA and CDR2 is YSYEKL in the germline V gene. The CDR3 has 15 amino acids. CDR3 loop: CASSQGLAGTDTQYF. In nucleotides, the CDR3 is TGCGCCAGCAGCCAAGGACTAGCGGGCACAGATACGCAGTATTTT.

This clonotype was picked up many times. This chain joins TRBV5-1 and TRBJ2-1, with 9 bases matching TRBD1. The CDR3 contains 15 residues. Trimming cost V 4 bases and J 7 bases; bases outside gene matches: 9. The germline gives CDR1 SGHRS, CDR2 YFSETQ. The CDR3 nucleotides read TGCGCCAGCAGCCAGGGACAGGGAATAGAAAATGAGCAGTTCTTC. Its translation: CASSQGQGIENEQFF. Looking up the rest from reference TRBV5-1 and TRBJ2-1 gives the full variable domain: KAGVTQTPRYLIKTRGQQVTLSCSPISGHRSVSWYQQTPGQGLQFLFEYFSETQRNKGNFPGRFSGRQFSNSRSEMNVSTLELGDSALYLCASSQGQGIENEQFFGPGTRLTVL.

The chain joins TRBV7-6 to TRBJ2-7; no clear D. This CDR3 comprises 13 residues. Germline lookup yields CDR1 SGHVS and CDR2 FNYEAQ. Trimming cost V 1 base and J 2 bases, with 6 bases left between them. CDR3: CASSLEEPYEQYF. In DNA form, the CDR3 reads TGTGCCAGCAGCTTAGAAGAACCCTACGAGCAGTACTTC.

This clonotype occurred many times. This may stem from a read error, because a much larger clone lies one nucleotide away. The chain combines TRBV5-8 with TRBJ2-1; 7 positions match TRBD1. With the DNA end fitting TRBJ2-7 better, the J assignment may be wrong. The CDR3 spans 15 residues. Germline loops: CDR1 SGHTS, CDR2 YDEGEE. This CDR3 reads CASTNPGQPYNEQYF. In DNA, the CDR3 is TGTGCCAGCACGAATCCGGGACAGCCCTACAATGAGCAGTACTTC.

The chain couples TRBV11-2 to TRBJ2-4; no definite D call. The CDR3 sequence is 13 residues long. V was cut by 5 bases and J by 13 bases, with 18 bases left in between. Germline V gene data show CDR1 as SGHAT and CDR2 as FQNNGV. CDR3 region: CASSTQTADTQYF. The CDR3, as DNA: TGTGCCAGCAGCACCCAGACTGCAGATACGCAGTACTTC.

This clonotype was counted many times. This chain uses TRBV11-2 with TRBJ2-5; 9 bases match TRBD1. The CDR3 is 15 residues long. Germline trimming cut 6 bases from V and 0 bases from J; bases unmatched to any gene: 5. Germline V gene sequence: CDR1 SGHAT, CDR2 FQNNGV. The CDR3 bases are TGTGCCAGCAGAGCGGGACAGGGTAACCAAGAGACCCAGTACTTC. Its translation: CASRAGQGNQETQYF.

In its sample, this clonotype was seen many times. V and J are TRBV19 and TRBJ1-6; TRBD1 aligns across 7 bases. The CDR3 length is 15 residues. J gave up 7 bases and V 5 bases, and 8 bases lay outside the gene matches. Germline CDR1 is LNHDA and CDR2 is SQIVND (reference sequence). The CDR3 region has the DNA TGTGCCAGTAGTCTCGCCGGGACAGTCAATTCACCCCTCCACTTT. Translated: CASSLAGTVNSPLHF. Using reference TRBV19 and TRBJ1-6 for the parts outside the CDR3, the full variable domain is DGGITQSPKYLFRKEGQNVTLSCEQNLNHDAMYWYRQDPGQGLRLIYYSQIVNDFQKGDIAEGYSVSREKKESFPLTVTSAQKNPTAFYLCASSLAGTVNSPLHFGNGTRLTVT.

This sequence joins TRBV12-3 or TRBV12-4 and TRBJ1-4; D is perhaps TRBD1 (5 bases). This CDR3 has 14 residues. Deletions cut 6 bases from V and 8 bases from J, with 16 bases between. The CDR3 region is CASSRGTLGEKLFF. The CDR3 nucleotides are TGTGCCAGCAGCCGAGGGACTCTGGGAGAAAAACTGTTTTTT.

A single count supports this clonotype. The chain recombines TRBV7-2 with TRBJ2-3; 8 bases are a match to TRBD2. The DNA end lines up better with TRBJ2-1; the J call may be wrong. The V gene's germline CDR1 is SGHTA and CDR2 FQGNSA. CDR3 size: 16 residues. CDR3 protein: CASSLVVAGRYNEQFF. Written as DNA, the CDR3 is TGTGCCAGCAGCTTAGTTGTAGCGGGAAGATACAATGAGCAGTTCTTC.

The V call is TRBV24-1, the J call TRBJ2-1; 12 bases agree with TRBD2. TRBJ2-5 explains the end of the DNA better; the J call may be wrong. CDR1 is KGHDR, CDR2 SFDVKD, per germline. This CDR3 has 16 residues. The CDR3 reads CATSEAGLAGKETQYF. The CDR3 nucleotides read TGTGCCACCAGTGAAGCTGGACTAGCGGGAAAAGAGACCCAGTACTTC.

This clonotype was seen a handful of times. The rearrangement joins TRBV7-3 to TRBJ2-3, with a possible D match to TRBD1 (6 bases). The V gene lost 4 bases and the J gene lost 6 bases, with 11 bases spanning the gap. Looked up from germline, CDR1 is SGHTA and CDR2 is FQGTGA. CDR3 size: 13 residues. The CDR3 DNA follows: TGTGCCAGCAGCTCGACACAGGGTGATACGCAGTATTTT. It specifies CASSSTQGDTQYF.

V and J are TRBV5-6 and TRBJ2-5; D may be TRBD1 (6 bases). The J call is in doubt because the DNA end fits TRBJ1-1 better. The length of the CDR3 is 14 residues. CDR1 and CDR2 from the germline V gene are SGHDT and YYEEEE. The CDR3 bases are TGTGCCAGCAGCCCGGGACACCCGAACACTGAAGCTTTCTTT. It translates to CASSPGHPNTEAFF.

This chain links TRBV7-3 with TRBJ1-1; 9 bases align to TRBD1. V gave up 3 bases and J gave up 1 base; unmatched junction bases: 3. This CDR3 comprises 15 residues. Per germline, CDR1 SGHTA and CDR2 FQGTGA. As DNA, the CDR3 is TGTGCCAGCAGCTTCACAGGGGGCGCGAACACTGAAGCTTTCTTT. It encodes CASSFTGGANTEAFF.

This clonotype was seen ten or more times. CDR3 amino acids: CASSLGQLQETQYF. The CDR3 coding sequence is TGTGCCAGCAGCTTGGGACAGCTCCAAGAGACCCAGTACTTC. V is TRBV5-6 and J is TRBJ2-5; D perhaps matches TRBD1 (5 bases). The CDR3 contains 14 residues. V lost 0 bases and J lost 1, with 7 bases in between. In germline, CDR1 is SGHDT, CDR2 YYEEEE.

This clonotype was seen at least ten times. The V gene is TRBV7-9, the J gene TRBJ1-5; TRBD1 matches at 7 bases. J was trimmed by 7 bases and V by 5 bases; bases with no gene match: 8. The CDR3 is made up of 14 amino acids. The germline gives CDR1 SEHNR, CDR2 FQNEAQ (reference sequence). The CDR3 DNA sequence: TGTGCCAGCAGCCAAGGGGGCGCGGGGCAGCCCCAGCATTTT. Translated: CASSQGGAGQPQHF.

The chain links TRBV7-6 to TRBJ1-1; D is undetermined. Germline CDR1 is SGHVS and CDR2 is FNYEAQ. V lost 0 bases, J lost 2 bases, and 7 bases lay in between. The CDR3 runs to 14 residues. The CDR3 loop is CASSLAGYNTEAFF. The CDR3 nucleotides are TGTGCCAGCAGCTTAGCGGGCTACAACACTGAAGCTTTCTTT.

This clonotype was recorded once. The V gene is TRBV11-3, the J gene TRBJ2-5, with D possibly called TRBD1 or TRBD2 (5 bases each). The DNA matches TRBJ2-1 better at its end, which makes the J call doubtful. Germline V CDR1 and CDR2: SGHNT, YENEEA. The CDR3 loop spans 12 amino acids. The CDR3 bases are TGTGCCAGCAGCTTAGAGAGGGGTGAGCAGTTCTTC. Encoded protein: CASSLERGEQFF.

The rearrangement joins TRBV7-6 to TRBJ2-5; the D is unclear. The J call may be incorrect, as the DNA end agrees better with TRBJ2-1. This CDR3 has 15 residues. Germline CDR1 and CDR2: SGHVS and FNYEAQ. In DNA form, the CDR3 reads TGTGCCAGCAGCTTAGCTAGCCCCAGAACGGAGGAGCAGTTCTTC. Protein: CASSLASPRTEEQFF.

This clonotype turned up a few times. In DNA form, the CDR3 reads TGTGCCAGCAGCTTAGGGCTAGCGGGAGTTTACGAGCAGTACTTC. It translates to CASSLGLAGVYEQYF. This chain uses TRBV7-6 with TRBJ2-3, with 10 bases fitting TRBD2. The DNA end is more similar to TRBJ2-7, so the J call may be wrong. This CDR3 spans 15 amino acids. CDR1 and CDR2 (germline): SGHVS, FNYEAQ.

At least ten counts were recorded for this clonotype. A much larger clone differs by one base, so this may be a read error. The chain uses TRBV7-9 and TRBJ2-7; TRBD2 agrees at 13 bases. Germline CDR1 reads SEHNR; CDR2 reads FQNEAQ (reference sequence). Losses at the gene ends were 2 bases for V and 7 bases for J; bases not matched to a gene: 14. The CDR3 length is 18 residues. CDR3 sequence (DNA): TGTGCCAGCAGCTTATTCCGGACTAGCGGGAGAAGAAGAAATGAGCAGTACTTC. Amino acids: CASSLFRTSGRRRNEQYF.

The V call is TRBV11-2, the J call TRBJ2-5; D is ambiguous. Per the germline V gene, CDR1 is SGHAT and CDR2 is FQNNGV. The V and J ends lost 1 base and 3 bases respectively, with 18 bases between them. The length of the CDR3 is 17 residues. In nucleotides, the CDR3 is TGTGCCAGCAGCTTAGTGGGCAGGTTACGAGAAGAAGAGACCCAGTACTTC. Protein: CASSLVGRLREEETQYF.

The chain is built from TRBV28 and TRBJ2-5; no firm D call. With the DNA end fitting TRBJ2-1 better, the J assignment may be wrong. This CDR3 has 14 amino acids. Germline V lookup: CDR1 MDHEN, CDR2 SYDVKM. For the CDR3, the DNA is TGTGCCAGCAGTCCCACACGAGCCTACAATGAGCAGTTCTTC. Translated: CASSPTRAYNEQFF.